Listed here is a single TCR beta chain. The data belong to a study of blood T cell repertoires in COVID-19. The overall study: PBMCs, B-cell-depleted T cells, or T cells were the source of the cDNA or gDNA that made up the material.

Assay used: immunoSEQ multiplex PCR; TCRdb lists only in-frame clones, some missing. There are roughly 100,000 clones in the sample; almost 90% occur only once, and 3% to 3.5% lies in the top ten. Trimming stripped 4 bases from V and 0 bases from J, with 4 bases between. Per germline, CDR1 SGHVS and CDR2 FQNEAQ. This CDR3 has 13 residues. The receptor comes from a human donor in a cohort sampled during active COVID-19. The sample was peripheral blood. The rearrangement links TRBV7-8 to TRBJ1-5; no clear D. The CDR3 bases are TGTGCCAGCAGCTATTATAGCAATCAGCCCCAGCATTTT. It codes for CASSYYSNQPQHF.